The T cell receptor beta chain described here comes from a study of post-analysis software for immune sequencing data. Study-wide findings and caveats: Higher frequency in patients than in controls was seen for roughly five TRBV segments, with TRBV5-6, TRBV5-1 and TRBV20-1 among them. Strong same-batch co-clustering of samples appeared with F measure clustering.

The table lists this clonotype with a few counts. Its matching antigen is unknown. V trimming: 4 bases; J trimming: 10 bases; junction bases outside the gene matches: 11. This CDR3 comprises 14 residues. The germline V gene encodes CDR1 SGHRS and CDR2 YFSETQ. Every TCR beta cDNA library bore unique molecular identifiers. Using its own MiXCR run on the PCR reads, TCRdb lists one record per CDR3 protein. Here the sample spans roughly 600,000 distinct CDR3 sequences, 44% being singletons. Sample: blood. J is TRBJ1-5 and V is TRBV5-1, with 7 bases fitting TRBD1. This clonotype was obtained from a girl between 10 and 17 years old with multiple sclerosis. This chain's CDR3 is CASSPGQGEGPQHF. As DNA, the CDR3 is TGCGCCAGCAGCCCGGGGCAGGGGGAAGGTCCCCAGCATTTT.